This T cell receptor beta chain was captured in a study of PD-1 blockade in classical Hodgkin lymphoma (TCRdb year 2020). General notes on the study: Nivolumab dosing was 3 mg/kg intravenously every 2 weeks, continuing until either disease progression or unacceptable toxicity. The study used CyTOF and TCR beta sequencing to define a peripheral blood immune signature of response to PD-1 blockade in classical Hodgkin lymphoma. Study-level results and caveats: Baseline TCR diversity was reported to be lower in newly diagnosed patients than in healthy donors, and even lower in relapsed/refractory patients. CD4+ but not CD8+ TCR diversity rose significantly by C4D1 (p=0.0027 vs p=0.16), most apparent in complete responders (p=0.02). Diversity was lower in patients who began nivolumab less than 1 year after ASCT, so these patients were left out of later analyses to avoid confounding by immune reconstitution. The study covered only a single clinical trial cohort, and the causes of the repertoire differences, possibly disease activity or prior therapy, were still not defined. Trial patients achieving complete response had baseline diversity similar to newly diagnosed patients, whereas partial responders and progressors had significantly lower diversity.

Genomic DNA was isolated using the Qiagen DNeasy kit from unsorted PBMCs as well as from negatively selected CD4+ and CD8+ fractions. TCR beta CDR3 regions were amplified by immunoSEQ multiplex PCR using primers annealing to V and J segments. Amplification bias was minimized using a synthetic immune receptor repertoire, and residual bias was removed computationally after sequencing. The source study handled its data this way. Custom Python scripts were used to quantify repertoire diversity as the Shannon entropy index. Unsorted, CD4+ and CD8+ repertoires were analyzed separately, except in combined analyses where CD4+ and CD8+ sequences were merged in silico. Clonal expansion was defined as a frequency increase of at least 2-fold after treatment compared with C1D1, and clones undetected at baseline were assigned a pseudocount of 0.5. Clones with 0 or 1 copy at C1D1 were defined as singleton clones, while clones with 2 or more copies were defined as non-singleton clones. Clones expanded in unsorted samples were labelled as CD4+, CD8+ or unknown by matching protein sequences in sorted samples from the same patient. Wilcoxon tests on paired samples were used to test changes in diversity from C1D1 to C4D1. Not all clones reach the TCRdb copy of this immuneACCESS table, which keeps in-frame sequences only. Checked studies attribute under half of the gap to unresolved V genes and leave the rest unexplained. The V and J calls and clone size were taken over from that table, and D and trimming were inferred from the DNA. The sample includes 66,000 or so clones, with 60% to 80% observed a single time. Jointly, the top ten make up approximately 8.4% of the sample.

The time point label, as the study defines it: cycle 2 day 1 (C2D1) of nivolumab. Relapse after autologous stem cell transplantation had occurred in all trial patients, and cohorts A, B and C were distinguished by prior brentuximab vedotin exposure. The trial cohort was composed of approximately 56 patients with relapsed/refractory classical Hodgkin lymphoma, for whom complete response, partial response or progressive disease was recorded as best overall response. In the multi-cohort phase II CheckMate 205 trial, trial patients received single-agent nivolumab. Best overall response was determined by an independent review committee according to the 2007 International Working Group response criteria. PBMCs from the trial were collected at three points: immediately before nivolumab initiation (C1D1), and during therapy at cycle 2 day 1 and cycle 4 day 1. After peripheral blood was drawn into 8 mL Vacutainer Cell Preparation Tubes, PBMCs were isolated by centrifugation and then cryopreserved.

Notes on this clone: Its specific antigen is unknown. Base qualities are not provided; no much larger clone lies one nucleotide away.

Sequences MNHEY (CDR1) and SMNVEV (CDR2) are obtained from the germline V gene (reference sequence). V sheds 2 bases and J sheds 0 bases, leaving 10 bases between their ends. The CDR3 numbers 15 residues from cysteine through phenylalanine. Just CDR3 DNA is preserved here, 45 bases in frame from base 1. The receptor was isolated from a human donor with classical Hodgkin lymphoma. The chain is encoded by TRBV27 joined to TRBJ1-1, with no confidently assigned D gene. This specimen consisted of peripheral blood mononuclear cells (PBMCs), obtained before the second cycle of nivolumab. The CDR3 region has the sequence CASSLGRTMNTEAFF. The sequenced DNA is TGTGCCAGCAGTTTAGGACGGACCATGAACACTGAAGCTTTCTTT.